Below, 16 T cell receptor beta chains from the same sample are listed, as sequenced in a study of blood T cell repertoires in COVID-19 (dated by TCRdb to the early 2020s). The library came from the immunoSEQ multiplex PCR assay. Sourced from immuneACCESS, this table was stored by TCRdb with only in-frame sequences that have V and J called. A share of the clones is absent; for the studies checked, an unresolved V gene accounts for under half, and the remainder has no known explanation. A total of more than 350,000 clones appear in this sample, approximately 90% of them only once. The top ten clonotypes cover roughly 9.4% of the sample. Sequencing was done on a sample of PBMCs or T cells enriched from blood (not recorded which). These receptors were obtained from a woman aged 50 to 60 who had recovered from COVID-19.

The chain combines TRBV30 with TRBJ2-5; weak D call: TRBD2 (6 bases). This CDR3 has 12 amino acids. CDR1 is GTSNPN, CDR2 SVGIG, per germline (reference sequence). V was clipped by 8 bases and J by 3 bases, with 13 bases between them. CDR3: CAGIAVEETQYF. The CDR3, as DNA: TGTGCCGGAATAGCGGTGGAAGAGACCCAGTACTTC. The full variable domain, with the rest looked up from reference TRBV30 and TRBJ2-5, is SQTIHQWPATLVQPVGSPLSLECTVEGTSNPNLYWYRQAAGRGLQLLFYSVGIGQISSEVPQNLSASRPQDRQFILSSKKLLLSDSGFYLCAGIAVEETQYFGPGTRLLVL.

This rearrangement joins TRBV5-1 to TRBJ1-4, with TRBD1 matching 9 bases. The germline V gene encodes CDR1 SGHRS and CDR2 YFSETQ. With 5 bases clipped from V and 8 bases from J, the junction kept 13 bases outside the gene matches. The CDR3 runs 16 residues. This CDR3 is CASRSGTGTQGEKLFF. CDR3 DNA sequence: TGCGCCAGCAGATCGGGGACAGGGACGCAGGGGGAAAAACTGTTTTTT.

This chain's CDR3 is CASSVGWPGHKNTIYF. In nucleotides, the CDR3 is TGTGCCAGCAGCGTAGGGTGGCCGGGACACAAAAACACCATATATTTT. The chain uses TRBV9 and TRBJ1-3; a weak D match, TRBD1 (6 bases). Germline CDR1 and CDR2: SGDLS and YYNGEE. There are 16 residues in the CDR3. V was pared by 0 bases and J by 6 bases, with 16 bases between.

This chain uses TRBV6-5 with TRBJ2-5; 7 positions agree with TRBD1. V shed 6 bases, J shed 5 bases, and the junction held 6 bases outside the gene matches. This CDR3 is 13 amino acids long. Germline V gene data show CDR1 as MNHEY and CDR2 as SVGAGI. The CDR3 DNA reads TGTGCCAGCAGCGACAGGGTCGGCGAGACCCAGTACTTC. Its protein product is CASSDRVGETQYF.

J is TRBJ1-2 and V is TRBV2; D remains ambiguous. The CDR3 has 11 amino acids. Per germline, CDR1 SNHLY and CDR2 FYNNEI. V was cut by 6 bases and J by 3 bases, with 5 bases left in between. The CDR3 sequence: CASRGDYGYTF. CDR3 in DNA: TGTGCCAGCAGGGGAGACTATGGCTACACCTTC.

The rearrangement links TRBV11-2 to TRBJ1-1; no clear D gene. Germline V CDR1 and CDR2: SGHAT, FQNNGV. This CDR3 is built from 14 residues. Between the trimmed V and J ends, which lost 4 bases and 0 bases, there was a span of 9 bases. The CDR3 nucleotides are TGTGCCAGCAGCTATGGACTAATGAACACTGAAGCTTTCTTT. Its protein product is CASSYGLMNTEAFF.

The sample holds one count of this clone. The chain employs TRBV28 and TRBJ2-7, with D perhaps matching TRBD1 (6 bases). CDR1 and CDR2 (germline): MDHEN, SYDVKM. With 7 bases removed from V and 5 bases from J, the gap between germline ends came to 18 bases. The CDR3 is 14 residues long. The CDR3 reads CASTPALRGHEQYF. The CDR3 coding sequence is TGTGCCAGCACCCCGGCCCTCAGGGGCCACGAGCAGTACTTC.

The CDR3 protein is CASSDPRYEQYF. Here the CDR3 DNA reads TGTGCCAGCAGCGACCCCAGGTACGAGCAGTACTTC. The chain couples TRBV7-2 to TRBJ2-7, with unresolved D. Looked up from germline, CDR1 is SGHTA and CDR2 is FQGNSA. The CDR3 is 12 amino acids. The germline V and J ends were trimmed by 5 bases and 4 bases, with 9 bases remaining between them.

This rearrangement joins TRBV2 to TRBJ1-2, with D possibly being TRBD1 (5 bases). Germline loops: CDR1 SNHLY, CDR2 FYNNEI. The CDR3 sequence is 14 residues long. Trimming removed 4 bases from V and 3 bases from J, with 12 bases in between. The CDR3 loop reads CASSGSAGHYGYTF. The CDR3, as DNA: TGTGCCAGCAGTGGTTCGGCAGGGCACTATGGCTACACCTTC.

On this clone: Other DNA sequences of this sample code for an identical CDR3. The chain links TRBV7-9 to TRBJ1-1; 7 bases fit TRBD1. The CDR3 contains 14 residues. Germline loops: CDR1 SEHNR, CDR2 FQNEAQ (reference sequence). V was pared by 4 bases and J by 0 bases, with 2 bases of the junction left unmatched. CDR3 nucleotide sequence: TGTGCCAGCAGCTCGCAGGGGGTGAACACTGAAGCTTTCTTT. Protein product: CASSSQGVNTEAFF.

This chain links TRBV9 with TRBJ1-3, with a possible D match to TRBD1 (5 bases). CDR1 SGDLS and CDR2 YYNGEE come from the germline V gene. This CDR3 is 15 amino acids long. Trimming took 0 bases from V and 0 from J, leaving 7 bases between them. In nucleotides, the CDR3 is TGTGCCAGCAGCGTAGGACAGCTCTCTGGAAACACCATATATTTT. As protein: CASSVGQLSGNTIYF. Full variable domain (rest looked up from reference TRBV9 and TRBJ1-3): DSGVTQTPKHLITATGQRVTLRCSPRSGDLSVYWYQQSLDQGLQFLIQYYNGEERAKGNILERFSAQQFPDLHSELNLSSLELGDSALYFCASSVGQLSGNTIYFGEGSWLTVV.

The CDR3 protein is CASSLGGGGSADTQYF. CDR3 bases: TGCGCCAGCAGCTTGGGAGGCGGGGGTAGCGCAGATACGCAGTATTTT. The chain is built from TRBV5-1 and TRBJ2-3; 7 positions match TRBD2. CDR3 length: 16 residues. Looked up from germline, CDR1 is SGHRS and CDR2 is YFSETQ. J gave up 4 bases and V 0 bases, and 8 bases lay outside the gene matches.

The chain links TRBV2 to TRBJ2-5; the D is unclear. This CDR3 has 14 residues. Germline loops: CDR1 SNHLY, CDR2 FYNNEI. Trimming cost V 4 bases and J 2 bases, with 11 bases left between them. CDR3 nucleotides: TGTGCCAGCAGTGGTTTTCAGACTCAAGAGACCCAGTACTTC. It encodes CASSGFQTQETQYF.

The rearrangement joins TRBV7-2 to TRBJ1-5, with D maybe TRBD1 (5 bases). The CDR3 has 13 amino acids. Germline V gene sequence: CDR1 SGHTA, CDR2 FQGNSA. V lost 3 bases and J lost 6, with 9 bases in between. DNA of the CDR3: TGTGCCAGCAGCTTTGTGGGGGGTCAGCCCCAGCATTTT. Protein sequence: CASSFVGGQPQHF.

In its sample, this clone was seen once. The CDR3 nucleotides are TGTGCCAGCAGCTTCGGACAGACCTACGAGCAGTACTTC. As protein: CASSFGQTYEQYF. The rearrangement links TRBV7-6 to TRBJ2-7; TRBD1 might be the D (6 bases). The germline V gene encodes CDR1 SGHVS and CDR2 FNYEAQ. The CDR3 sequence is 13 residues long. Trimming cost V 3 bases and J 2 bases, with 8 bases left between them.

The chain has TRBV7-2 and TRBJ2-3; 8 bases are a match to TRBD2. CDR1 SGHTA and CDR2 FQGNSA come from the germline V gene. The junction had 3 bases not matched to a gene; V was cut back by 0 bases and J by 1 base. The length of the CDR3 is 16 residues. The CDR3 reads CASSLAARGGTDTQYF. CDR3 bases: TGTGCCAGCAGCTTAGCTGCGCGGGGGGGCACAGATACGCAGTATTTT.